One sample yielded the 26 T cell receptor beta chains listed below, sequenced in a study of cytomegalovirus exposure and HLA in healthy donors (dated by TCRdb to about 2017). Libraries were prepared through the immunoSEQ multiplex PCR assay. The multiplex PCR relied on a mix of 60 forward primers for TCR Vbeta segments and 13 reverse primers for TCR Jbeta segments. Sourced from immuneACCESS, this table was stored by TCRdb with only in-frame sequences that have V and J called. A share of the clones is absent; for the studies checked, an unresolved V gene accounts for under half, and the remainder has no known explanation. Recorded for this sample are around 100,000 clones; 79% of them occurred a single time. The ten largest clones capture approximately 3% of the sample. Input material: PBMCs. These receptors were collected from a woman aged 18 to 35 in good health and CMV-seropositive.

In this sample, this clone turned up once. V is TRBV7-3 and J is TRBJ2-5, with TRBD2 identical over 9 bases. Per germline, CDR1 SGHTA and CDR2 FQGTGA. J was trimmed by 4 bases and V by 1 base; bases with no gene match: 4. The CDR3 is 15 amino acids. CDR3: CASSLSGTSLETQYF. DNA for the CDR3: TGTGCCAGCAGCTTAAGTGGGACTAGCCTAGAGACCCAGTACTTC. The entire variable domain, with the rest obtained from reference TRBV7-3 and TRBJ2-5, is as follows: GAGVSQTPSNKVTEKGKYVELRCDPISGHTALYWYRQSLGQGPEFLIYFQGTGAADDSGLPNDRFFAVRPEGSVSTLKIQRTERGDSAVYLCASSLSGTSLETQYFGPGTRLLVL.

This clone was seen only a few times. The genes are TRBV7-3 and TRBJ1-1; tentatively, D is TRBD1 (5 bases). Germline V gene sequence: CDR1 SGHTA, CDR2 FQGTGA. The CDR3 is 12 residues long. The V gene lost 5 bases and the J gene lost 7 bases, with 11 bases spanning the gap. The CDR3 sequence: CASSLNQGEAFF. The CDR3 DNA reads TGTGCCAGCAGCCTAAACCAGGGTGAAGCTTTCTTT.

J is TRBJ2-2 and V is TRBV7-3; 9 nucleotides align to TRBD2. The J segment lost 6 bases and the V segment lost 5 bases, leaving 13 bases of the junction unmatched. There are 17 residues in the CDR3. From germline, CDR1 is SGHTA and CDR2 FQGTGA. DNA of the CDR3: TGTGCCAGCAGCCTACGCCCCATAGCGGGAGTGGCCGGGGAGCTGTTTTTT. Encoded protein: CASSLRPIAGVAGELFF.

The chain couples TRBV30 to TRBJ2-3; TRBD1 agrees at 9 bases. Germline CDR1 GTSNPN, CDR2 SVGIG (reference sequence). This CDR3 is built from 14 residues. With 2 bases clipped from V and 3 bases from J, the junction kept 3 bases outside the gene matches. CDR3 loop: CAWSLQGATDTQYF. The CDR3 DNA reads TGTGCCTGGAGTTTACAGGGGGCAACAGATACGCAGTATTTT.

The rearrangement links TRBV2 to TRBJ2-3; 12 bases fit TRBD2. The length of the CDR3 is 15 residues. Germline V lookup: CDR1 SNHLY, CDR2 FYNNEI. The junction had 5 bases not matched to a gene; V was cut back by 6 bases and J by 4 bases. The CDR3 sequence: CASSLLAGGSDTQYF. The DNA of the CDR3 is TGTGCCAGCAGCCTACTAGCGGGAGGTTCAGATACGCAGTATTTT.

CDR3: CASSDHRVGGYTF. The CDR3 DNA reads TGTGCCAGCAGCGACCACAGGGTTGGTGGCTACACCTTC. The genes are TRBV7-9 and TRBJ1-2; maybe TRBD1 (6 bases). The CDR3 spans 13 residues. Germline values: CDR1 SEHNR, CDR2 FQNEAQ (reference sequence). Trimming removed 5 bases at V and 7 bases at J, with 14 bases between.

The sample holds a few counts of this clone. V usage is TRBV4-1 and J usage is TRBJ2-7; possibly TRBD2 for D (5 bases). CDR1 is MGHRA and CDR2 is YSYEKL in the germline V gene. The length of the CDR3 is 13 residues. V gave up 4 bases and J gave up 2 bases, with 9 bases separating them. The CDR3 here is CASSPLAPYEQYF. The CDR3 bases are TGCGCCAGCAGCCCCCTAGCTCCCTACGAGCAGTACTTC.

The chain is built from TRBV25-1 and TRBJ2-1; 11 positions agree with TRBD2. Germline V gene lookup returns CDR1 MGHDK and CDR2 SYGVNS. Trimming removed 3 bases from V and 4 bases from J; junction bases left unmatched: 5. The CDR3 contains 16 residues. Written as DNA, the CDR3 is TGTGCCAGCAGTGAGGGGGGGACTAGCGGATACAATGAGCAGTTCTTC. Translating gives CASSEGGTSGYNEQFF.

The V gene is TRBV7-9, the J gene TRBJ2-6; D might be TRBD1 (5 bases). V was pared by 6 bases and J by 0 bases, with 9 bases between. Germline lookup yields CDR1 SEHNR and CDR2 FQNEAQ (reference sequence). The CDR3 runs to 15 residues. CDR3 in amino acids: CASSDSVSGANVLTF. CDR3 in DNA: TGTGCCAGCAGTGACAGTGTCTCTGGGGCCAACGTCCTGACTTTC.

V gene TRBV28 combines with J gene TRBJ1-1; D is possibly TRBD1 (5 bases). Germline V gene lookup returns CDR1 MDHEN and CDR2 SYDVKM. Trimming shortened V by 5 bases and J by 1 base, and 14 bases separated the two germline ends. This CDR3 has 15 amino acids. DNA of the CDR3: TGTGCCAGCAGTCCCCTCCAGGGTGAGAACACTGAAGCTTTCTTT. Protein: CASSPLQGENTEAFF.

This chain links TRBV12-5 with TRBJ2-1, with a tentative D call TRBD2 (5 bases). Per the germline V gene, CDR1 is LGHNT and CDR2 is FRNRAP. This CDR3 region has 13 residues. Between the trimmed V and J ends, which lost 0 bases and 7 bases, there was a span of 7 bases. The CDR3 protein is CASGLVRGNEQFF. In DNA form, the CDR3 reads TGTGCTAGTGGTTTGGTACGGGGTAATGAGCAGTTCTTC.

The rearrangement uses TRBV7-8 and TRBJ1-2, with D perhaps TRBD1 (5 bases). CDR3 length: 17 amino acids. Germline-derived CDR1 and CDR2 are SGHVS and FQNEAQ. Trimming took off 0 bases at V and 4 bases at J, with 18 bases between the two ends. The CDR3 sequence: CASSLALGLPRGYGYTF. The CDR3 region has the DNA TGTGCCAGCAGCTTAGCATTGGGACTCCCGCGGGGCTATGGCTACACCTTC.

J is TRBJ2-3 and V is TRBV6-5; 10 bases are shared with TRBD2. The V gene's germline CDR1 is MNHEY and CDR2 SVGAGI. The CDR3 contains 14 residues. V trimming: 2 bases; J trimming: 5 bases; junction bases outside the gene matches: 1. The CDR3 loop is CASSYSGGGDTQYF. The CDR3 coding sequence is TGTGCCAGCAGTTACAGCGGGGGGGGAGATACGCAGTATTTT.

This clone has a handful of counts. The CDR3: CASSLQGELTEQFF. CDR3 nucleotide sequence: TGTGCCAGCAGCTTACAGGGGGAATTGACTGAGCAGTTCTTC. V and J are TRBV7-2 and TRBJ2-1; 7 bases match TRBD1. The V and J ends lost 2 bases and 9 bases, in that order; junction bases with no gene match: 7. The CDR3 is made up of 14 amino acids. The V gene's germline CDR1 is SGHTA and CDR2 FQGNSA.

The V and J genes are TRBV4-2 and TRBJ1-4; the match to TRBD1 covers 7 bases. Germline CDR1 and CDR2: LGHNA and YNFKEQ. The V segment lost 1 base and the J segment 0 bases; nucleotides outside the gene matches: 2. CDR3 length: 16 residues. This CDR3 is CASSQGDSATNEKLFF. The CDR3 region has the DNA TGTGCCAGCAGCCAAGGGGACAGTGCAACTAATGAAAAACTGTTTTTT.

This clone was observed once. The V gene is TRBV9, the J gene TRBJ1-3; maybe TRBD1 (5 bases). Deletions cut 6 bases from V and 0 bases from J, with 10 bases between. This CDR3 region has 14 residues. Germline CDR1 SGDLS, CDR2 YYNGEE. The chain's CDR3 is CASNPGGSGNTIYF. For the CDR3, the DNA is TGTGCCAGCAACCCGGGGGGCTCTGGAAACACCATATATTTT.

This clone has a handful of counts. This chain links TRBV18 with TRBJ1-5; no reliable D call. The V end was cut by 2 bases, the J end by 2 bases, with 7 bases between. CDR1 is KGHSH and CDR2 is LQKENI in the germline V gene. The CDR3 runs 14 residues. CDR3 DNA: TGTGCCAGCTCACCAGCGGGTGGCAATCAGCCCCAGCATTTT. Encoded protein: CASSPAGGNQPQHF.

This chain links TRBV7-9 with TRBJ1-4; the D gene is possibly TRBD1 (5 bases). The ends were cut back, 6 bases at V and 3 bases at J, with 14 bases in the middle. The CDR3 is 15 residues long. Looked up from germline, CDR1 is SEHNR and CDR2 is FQNEAQ (reference sequence). This CDR3 is CASRGWGGSNEKLFF. The DNA for the CDR3 is TGTGCCAGCAGAGGGTGGGGGGGATCTAATGAAAAACTGTTTTTT.

The chain uses TRBV27 and TRBJ2-7; 7 bases line up with TRBD2. After removal of 2 bases from V and 3 bases from J, the junction contained 4 bases not matched to a gene. This CDR3 comprises 14 residues. Looked up from germline, CDR1 is MNHEY and CDR2 is SMNVEV (reference sequence). The CDR3 nucleotides read TGTGCCAGCAGTTTAGGTCCGGGGGGCTACGAGCAGTACTTC. Protein product: CASSLGPGGYEQYF.

The V call is TRBV5-1, the J call TRBJ1-1; the D gene is possibly TRBD1 (6 bases). In germline, CDR1 is SGHRS, CDR2 YFSETQ. CDR3 length: 15 amino acids. V dropped 4 bases and J dropped 1 base, with 14 bases sitting between them. The CDR3 protein is CASSEATGANTEAFF. The DNA of the CDR3 is TGCGCCAGCAGCGAAGCGACAGGTGCGAACACTGAAGCTTTCTTT.

The chain links TRBV19 to TRBJ1-3; D gene unclear. This CDR3 region has 16 residues. V lost 3 bases and J lost 0, with 12 bases in between. Germline V gene lookup returns CDR1 LNHDA and CDR2 SQIVND (reference sequence). The CDR3 reads CASSMEQTPSGNTIYF. For the CDR3, the DNA is TGTGCCAGTAGTATGGAACAGACGCCCTCTGGAAACACCATATATTTT.

Only one count was recorded for this clone. CDR3 sequence: CASRLLRGGTIYF. The DNA of the CDR3 is TGTGCCAGCAGGCTGCTGCGGGGGGGAACCATATATTTT. The genes are TRBV13 and TRBJ1-3, with D maybe TRBD1 (5 bases). Germline values: CDR1 PRHDT, CDR2 FYEKMQ (reference sequence). CDR3 length: 13 residues. V dropped 6 bases and J dropped 10 bases, with 16 bases sitting between them.

There are a few counts of this clone. This chain links TRBV9 with TRBJ2-7; the match to TRBD1 covers 7 bases. Losses at the gene ends were 3 bases for V and 2 bases for J; bases not matched to a gene: 5. The CDR3 sequence is 14 residues long. Germline-derived CDR1 and CDR2 are SGDLS and YYNGEE. The CDR3 DNA sequence: TGTGCCAGCAGCGAATGGGACAGCACCTACGAGCAGTACTTC. Translated: CASSEWDSTYEQYF.

The sample holds a few counts of this clone. The chain links TRBV25-1 to TRBJ2-5; 7 bases are shared with TRBD2. Germline loops: CDR1 MGHDK, CDR2 SYGVNS. V lost 2 bases to trimming and J lost 5 bases; unmatched junction nucleotides: 5. The CDR3 is 14 amino acids. CDR3 coding DNA: TGTGCCAGCAGTGAAGGGGGGGTTGAGGAGACCCAGTACTTC. It encodes CASSEGGVEETQYF. Combining the CDR3 with reference TRBV25-1 and TRBJ2-5 gives the whole variable domain EADIYQTPRYLVIGTGKKITLECSQTMGHDKMYWYQQDPGMELHLIHYSYGVNSTEKGDLSSESTVSRIRTEHFPLTLESARPSHTSQYLCASSEGGVEETQYFGPGTRLLVL.

The chain carries TRBV7-2 and TRBJ2-3, with D possibly being TRBD2 (5 bases). V lost 5 bases and J lost 6, with 15 bases in between. The V gene's germline CDR1 is SGHTA and CDR2 FQGNSA. The CDR3 covers 14 residues. The CDR3 sequence is CASSPTEARDTQYF. The CDR3 DNA is TGTGCCAGCAGCCCTACGGAGGCCAGGGATACGCAGTATTTT.

This clone was observed once. The chain is built from TRBV18 and TRBJ1-1; 8 nucleotides match TRBD1. With V trimmed by 0 bases and J by 5 bases, 8 bases remained unmatched. Germline CDR1 is KGHSH and CDR2 is LQKENI. This CDR3 has 16 residues. The CDR3 nucleotides are TGTGCCAGCTCACCACCGCATCAGGGGGCCCGGACTGAAGCTTTCTTT. This codes for CASSPPHQGARTEAFF.